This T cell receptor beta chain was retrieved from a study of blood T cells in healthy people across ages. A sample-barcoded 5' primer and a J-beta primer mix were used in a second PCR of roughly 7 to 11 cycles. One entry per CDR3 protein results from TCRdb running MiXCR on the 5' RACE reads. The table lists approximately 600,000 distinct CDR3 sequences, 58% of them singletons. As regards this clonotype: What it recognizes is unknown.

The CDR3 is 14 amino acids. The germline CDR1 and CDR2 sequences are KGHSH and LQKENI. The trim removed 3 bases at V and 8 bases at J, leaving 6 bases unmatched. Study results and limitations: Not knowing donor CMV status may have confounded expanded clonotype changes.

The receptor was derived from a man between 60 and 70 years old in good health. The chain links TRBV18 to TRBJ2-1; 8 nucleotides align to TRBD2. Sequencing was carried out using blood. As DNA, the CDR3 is TGTGCCAGCTCACCTAGCGGGGTCTGGGATGAGCAGTTCTTC. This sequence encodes CASSPSGVWDEQFF.